Shown below are 24 T cell receptor beta chains from a single sample sequenced in a study of blood T cell repertoires in COVID-19. Generated by immunoSEQ multiplex PCR, the TCRdb table keeps only in-frame clones and is missing some. The repertoire includes fewer than 250,000 clones, just over 90% of them detected once, and approximately 1.2% sits in the top ten. Sequenced input: peripheral blood. The origin of the receptors is a man under 40 with acute or convalescent COVID-19.

The V gene is TRBV27, the J gene TRBJ2-3; 9 bases agree with TRBD1. The germline gives CDR1 MNHEY, CDR2 SMNVEV (reference sequence). This CDR3 has 14 amino acids. Trimming at V came to 2 bases and at J to 3 bases, leaving 0 bases not matched to a gene. CDR3 bases: TGTGCCAGCAGTTTAGACAGGGGGACAGATACGCAGTATTTT. Its protein product is CASSLDRGTDTQYF.

The chain couples TRBV5-4 to TRBJ1-5; 7 bases are a match to TRBD1. V lost 5 bases and J lost 7; bases outside the gene matches: 9. CDR1 and CDR2 (germline): SGHNT, YYREEE (reference sequence). The CDR3 is 14 residues long. The CDR3 loop is CASSRQGSRQPQHF. CDR3 nucleotides: TGTGCCAGCAGTCGACAGGGATCGCGGCAGCCCCAGCATTTT.

In nucleotides, the CDR3 is TGTGCCACCAGTGATTCAAGACTAGCGGGGGGACCTACGCAGTATTTT. Protein sequence: CATSDSRLAGGPTQYF. The chain employs TRBV24-1 and TRBJ2-3; 13 bases line up with TRBD2. The length of the CDR3 is 16 residues. Per the germline V gene, CDR1 is KGHDR and CDR2 is SFDVKD. V trimming: 2 bases; J trimming: 8 bases; junction bases outside the gene matches: 6.

This clone was detected once. V and J are TRBV6-5 and TRBJ1-2; D perhaps matches TRBD1 (5 bases). The CDR3 covers 13 residues. Germline V CDR1 and CDR2: MNHEY, SVGAGI. V was shortened by 8 bases and J by 8 bases, with 18 bases between the two germline ends. In DNA form, the CDR3 reads TGTGCCAGCCAACCTGGCAGGGTCAAAGGCTACACCTTC. It translates to CASQPGRVKGYTF.

The CDR3 loop reads CASIRQATQNQPQHF. The CDR3 nucleotides are TGTGCCAGCATACGACAGGCTACCCAAAATCAGCCCCAGCATTTT. V is TRBV6-5 and J is TRBJ1-5, with a possible D match to TRBD1 (6 bases). The CDR3 sequence is 15 residues long. Germline lookup yields CDR1 MNHEY and CDR2 SVGAGI. Trimming took 7 bases from V and 4 from J, leaving 17 bases between them.

The V and J genes are TRBV18 and TRBJ2-4; 7 bases match TRBD1. The J segment lost 8 bases and the V segment lost 0 bases, leaving 7 bases of the junction unmatched. Germline values: CDR1 KGHSH, CDR2 LQKENI. The CDR3 length is 15 residues. The CDR3 nucleotides are TGTGCCAGCTCACCACCAGGGGGCCTCGGGGACATTCAGTACTTC. Translated, it gives CASSPPGGLGDIQYF.

V usage is TRBV11-3 and J usage is TRBJ2-3; D might be TRBD1 (6 bases). V was cut by 5 bases and J by 5 bases, with 8 bases left in between. Germline V gene lookup returns CDR1 SGHNT and CDR2 YENEEA. The CDR3 consists of 12 residues. The CDR3 DNA reads TGTGCCAGCAGCCAAGGGGGAGATACGCAGTATTTT. It codes for CASSQGGDTQYF. Full variable domain (rest looked up from reference TRBV11-3 and TRBJ2-3): EAGVVQSPRYKIIEKKQPVAFWCNPISGHNTLYWYLQNLGQGPELLIRYENEEAVDDSQLPKDRFSAERLKGVDSTLKIQPAELGDSAVYLCASSQGGDTQYFGPGTRLTVL.

V is TRBV13 and J is TRBJ1-4, with TRBD1 matching 9 bases. The CDR3 is 14 amino acids. Germline V lookup: CDR1 PRHDT, CDR2 FYEKMQ (reference sequence). Trimming at V came to 4 bases and at J to 10 bases, leaving 7 bases not matched to a gene. The CDR3 DNA reads as TGTGCCAGCAGCTCGGGACAGGGAATAGGAAAACTGTTTTTT. Protein sequence: CASSSGQGIGKLFF.

J is TRBJ2-1 and V is TRBV19; 13 bases fit TRBD2. Germline assignment: CDR1 LNHDA and CDR2 SQIVND (reference sequence). CDR3 length equals 17 residues. V lost 5 bases, J lost 4 bases, and 8 bases stayed unmatched. The CDR3 region has the DNA TGTGCCAGTAGTCCACATAGGACTAGCGGGGGTTACAATGAGCAGTTCTTC. Its protein product is CASSPHRTSGGYNEQFF.

The J gene is TRBJ2-3, the V gene TRBV5-1; a weak D match, TRBD2 (6 bases). V lost 0 bases to trimming and J lost 1 base, with 9 bases between them. The CDR3 length is 15 residues. Germline values: CDR1 SGHRS, CDR2 YFSETQ. The CDR3 sequence is CASSLGRGRTDTQYF. The CDR3, as DNA: TGCGCCAGCAGCTTGGGGCGGGGACGCACAGATACGCAGTATTTT.

This chain connects TRBV5-6 to TRBJ1-1; 7 bases map to TRBD1. V lost 0 bases to trimming and J lost 4 bases; unmatched junction nucleotides: 3. Germline-derived CDR1 and CDR2 are SGHDT and YYEEEE. The CDR3 is 14 amino acids. The CDR3 loop is CASSLVQGTTEAFF. DNA for the CDR3: TGTGCCAGCAGCTTGGTACAGGGGACCACTGAAGCTTTCTTT.

The rearrangement uses TRBV5-1 and TRBJ2-3; 8 nucleotides agree with TRBD2. Trimming took 1 base from V and 5 from J; bases not matched to a gene: 9. Germline V gene sequence: CDR1 SGHRS, CDR2 YFSETQ. This CDR3 is 16 amino acids long. In DNA, the CDR3 is TGCGCCAGCAGCTTGTTTTCCAGCGGGGGTGGAGATACGCAGTATTTT. It translates to CASSLFSSGGGDTQYF.

The chain is built from TRBV19 and TRBJ2-2; weak D call: TRBD2 (5 bases). Deletions cut 4 bases from V and 5 bases from J, with 11 bases between. Germline V gene lookup returns CDR1 LNHDA and CDR2 SQIVND (reference sequence). The CDR3 has 14 amino acids. The CDR3 DNA sequence: TGTGCCAGTAGTACAACTAGAGATACCGGGGAGCTGTTTTTT. Its protein product is CASSTTRDTGELFF.

This clone was counted once. V and J are TRBV5-1 and TRBJ1-1; 11 bases are a match to TRBD1. Germline trimming cut 3 bases from V and 11 bases from J; bases unmatched to any gene: 6. Looked up from germline, CDR1 is SGHRS and CDR2 is YFSETQ. CDR3 length equals 13 residues. For the CDR3, the DNA is TGCGCCAGCAGCTCCTCGGACAGGGGGCTTGCTTTCTTT. Translated, it gives CASSSSDRGLAFF.

The V and J genes are TRBV2 and TRBJ2-7; possibly TRBD1 for D (6 bases). In germline, CDR1 is SNHLY, CDR2 FYNNEI. V was cut by 3 bases and J by 3 bases, with 6 bases left in between. This CDR3 has 12 amino acids. The CDR3 region is CASSDRGYEQYF. CDR3 nucleotides: TGTGCCAGCAGTGACAGGGGCTACGAGCAGTACTTC. Using reference TRBV2 and TRBJ2-7 for the parts outside the CDR3, the full variable domain is EPEVTQTPSHQVTQMGQEVILRCVPISNHLYFYWYRQILGQKVEFLVSFYNNEISEKSEIFDDQFSVERPDGSNFTLKIRSTKLEDSAMYFCASSDRGYEQYFGPGTRLTVT.

This sequence joins TRBV2 and TRBJ2-6; D is uncertain. This CDR3 is 15 amino acids long. CDR1 SNHLY and CDR2 FYNNEI come from the germline V gene. Trimming took 5 bases from V and 0 from J, leaving 8 bases between them. In DNA, the CDR3 is TGTGCCAGCAGTCCTGATAGCTCTGGGGCCAACGTCCTGACTTTC. It translates to CASSPDSSGANVLTF. Together with reference TRBV2 and TRBJ2-6, the CDR3 gives the full variable domain: EPEVTQTPSHQVTQMGQEVILRCVPISNHLYFYWYRQILGQKVEFLVSFYNNEISEKSEIFDDQFSVERPDGSNFTLKIRSTKLEDSAMYFCASSPDSSGANVLTFGAGSRLTVL.

CDR3 sequence reads: CAWSGGSYGYTF. The CDR3 region has the DNA TGTGCCTGGAGTGGCGGAAGTTATGGCTACACCTTC. This sequence joins TRBV30 and TRBJ1-2; D is unresolved. The V gene lost 1 base and the J gene lost 5 bases, with 8 bases spanning the gap. Germline V CDR1 and CDR2: GTSNPN, SVGIG (reference sequence). The CDR3 runs to 12 residues.

V and J are TRBV10-3 and TRBJ2-7; 7 bases are shared with TRBD1. The V gene's germline CDR1 is ENHRY and CDR2 SYGVKD. The V and J ends lost 2 bases and 3 bases, in that order; junction bases with no gene match: 4. The CDR3 length is 14 residues. Here the CDR3 reads CAISEKTGLYEQYF. DNA for the CDR3: TGTGCCATCAGTGAGAAGACAGGGCTCTACGAGCAGTACTTC.

The chain combines TRBV4-1 with TRBJ2-1, with 8 positions matching TRBD2. Germline V CDR1 and CDR2: MGHRA, YSYEKL. This CDR3 contains 17 residues. Trimming at V came to 4 bases and at J to 1 base, leaving 9 bases not matched to a gene. CDR3 region: CASSLIGAGASYNEQFF. The CDR3 DNA reads as TGCGCCAGCAGCCTCATCGGAGCGGGAGCGTCCTACAATGAGCAGTTCTTC.

This sequence joins TRBV28 and TRBJ2-7, with D perhaps matching TRBD1 (5 bases). The CDR3 has 11 residues. The V and J ends lost 4 bases and 6 bases respectively, with 7 bases between them. The germline gives CDR1 MDHEN, CDR2 SYDVKM. CDR3 coding DNA: TGTGCCAGCAGTTCCAGGGTCGAGCAGTACTTC. It encodes CASSSRVEQYF.

V and J are TRBV5-1 and TRBJ1-2; possible D gene TRBD1, 5 bases. CDR3 size: 15 residues. CDR1 and CDR2 (germline): SGHRS, YFSETQ. V was trimmed by 4 bases and J by 2 bases, leaving 15 bases between them. The CDR3 DNA reads as TGCGCCAGCAGCGCCGACAGTTTTGCGAACTATGGCTACACCTTC. Translating gives CASSADSFANYGYTF.

V and J are TRBV7-3 and TRBJ2-2, with a tentative D call TRBD1 (5 bases). CDR3 length: 16 residues. Per germline, CDR1 SGHTA and CDR2 FQGTGA. V lost 5 bases and J lost 1, with 14 bases in between. CDR3 in amino acids: CASSPSDTVNTGELFF. The CDR3 DNA reads as TGTGCCAGCAGCCCCTCGGACACCGTGAACACCGGGGAGCTGTTTTTT.

This chain connects TRBV6-2 or TRBV6-3 to TRBJ1-1, with 7 positions matching TRBD1. This CDR3 comprises 16 residues. Trimming took 5 bases from V and 1 from J; bases not matched to a gene: 10. Germline V gene data show CDR1 as MNHEY and CDR2 as SVGEGT. This CDR3 is CASSDTDRRGNTEAFF. In DNA, the CDR3 is TGTGCCAGCAGTGATACGGACAGGCGGGGGAACACTGAAGCTTTCTTT.

The rearrangement links TRBV30 to TRBJ1-3; D gene unclear. CDR1 GTSNPN and CDR2 SVGIG come from the germline V gene (reference sequence). This CDR3 is 12 amino acids long. The V gene lost 8 bases and the J gene lost 4 bases, with 12 bases spanning the gap. The CDR3 loop reads CALQPGGNTIYF. For the CDR3, the DNA is TGTGCCCTACAGCCTGGAGGAAACACCATATATTTT.